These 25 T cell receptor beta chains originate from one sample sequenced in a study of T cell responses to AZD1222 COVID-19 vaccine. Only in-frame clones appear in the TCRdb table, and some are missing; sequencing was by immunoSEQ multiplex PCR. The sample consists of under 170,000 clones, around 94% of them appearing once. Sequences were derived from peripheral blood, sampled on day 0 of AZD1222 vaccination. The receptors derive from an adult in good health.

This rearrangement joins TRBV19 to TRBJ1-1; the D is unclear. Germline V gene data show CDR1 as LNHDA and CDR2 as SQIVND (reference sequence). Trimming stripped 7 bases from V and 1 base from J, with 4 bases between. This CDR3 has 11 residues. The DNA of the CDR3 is TGTGCCAGTAAGAGGAACACTGAAGCTTTCTTT. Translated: CASKRNTEAFF.

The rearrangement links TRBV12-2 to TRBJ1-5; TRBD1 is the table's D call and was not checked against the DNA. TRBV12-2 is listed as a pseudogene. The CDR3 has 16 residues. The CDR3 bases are TGTGCAAGTCGCTTCTCCTTCCGGGACACCAATCAGCCCCAGCATTTT. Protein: CASRFSFRDTNQPQHF.

The CDR3, as DNA: TGTGCCAGCAGTTACGTGGGTGGGGTTGGCTACACCTTC. It codes for CASSYVGGVGYTF. The chain links TRBV6-5 to TRBJ1-2; D unresolved. The CDR3 runs to 13 residues. Trimming took off 2 bases at V and 7 bases at J, with 11 bases between the two ends. Germline V gene lookup returns CDR1 MNHEY and CDR2 SVGAGI.

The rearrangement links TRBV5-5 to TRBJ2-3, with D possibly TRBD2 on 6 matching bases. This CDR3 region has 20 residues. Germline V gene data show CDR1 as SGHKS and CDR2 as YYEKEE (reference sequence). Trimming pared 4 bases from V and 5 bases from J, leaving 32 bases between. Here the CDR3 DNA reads TGTGCCAGCAGCCCCGAAGTGCCGGGACTCCTACAAGCTGAGGGAGATACGCAGTATTTT. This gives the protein CASSPEVPGLLQAEGDTQYF.

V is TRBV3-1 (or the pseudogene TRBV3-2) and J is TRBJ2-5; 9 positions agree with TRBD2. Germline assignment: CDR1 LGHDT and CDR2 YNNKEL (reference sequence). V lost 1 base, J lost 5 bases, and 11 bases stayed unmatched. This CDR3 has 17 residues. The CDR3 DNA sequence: TGTGCCAGCAGCCAAGGGACTGGCGGGGGGGCCTGGGAGACCCAGTACTTC. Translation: CASSQGTGGGAWETQYF.

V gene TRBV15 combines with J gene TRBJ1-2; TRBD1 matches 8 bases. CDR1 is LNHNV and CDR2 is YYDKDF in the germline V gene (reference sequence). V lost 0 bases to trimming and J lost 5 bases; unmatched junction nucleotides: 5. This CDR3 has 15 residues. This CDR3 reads CATSRDQTGVYGYTF. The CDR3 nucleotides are TGTGCCACCAGCAGAGACCAGACAGGGGTGTATGGCTACACCTTC.

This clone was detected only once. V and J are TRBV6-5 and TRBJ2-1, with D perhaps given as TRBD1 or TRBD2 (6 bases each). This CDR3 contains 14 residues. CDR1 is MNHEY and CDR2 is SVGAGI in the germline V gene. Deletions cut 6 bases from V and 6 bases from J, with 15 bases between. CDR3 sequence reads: CASRGGLPGNEQFF. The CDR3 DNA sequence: TGTGCCAGCAGGGGGGGCCTCCCAGGCAATGAGCAGTTCTTC.

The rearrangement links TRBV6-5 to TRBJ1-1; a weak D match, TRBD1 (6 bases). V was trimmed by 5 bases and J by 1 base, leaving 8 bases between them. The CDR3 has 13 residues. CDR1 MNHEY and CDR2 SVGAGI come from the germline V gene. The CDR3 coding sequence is TGTGCCAGCAGTAAGACAGGGAACACTGAAGCTTTCTTT. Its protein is CASSKTGNTEAFF.

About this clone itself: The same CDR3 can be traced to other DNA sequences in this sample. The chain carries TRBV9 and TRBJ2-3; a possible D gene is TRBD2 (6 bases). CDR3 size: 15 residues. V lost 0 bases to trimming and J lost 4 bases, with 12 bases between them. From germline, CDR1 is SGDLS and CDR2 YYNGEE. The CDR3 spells CASSVGDSGADTQYF. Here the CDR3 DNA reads TGTGCCAGCAGCGTAGGAGATAGCGGTGCAGATACGCAGTATTTT.

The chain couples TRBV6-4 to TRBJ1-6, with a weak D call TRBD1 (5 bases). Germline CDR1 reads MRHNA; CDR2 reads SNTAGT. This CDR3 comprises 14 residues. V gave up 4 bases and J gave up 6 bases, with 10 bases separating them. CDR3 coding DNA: TGTGCCAGCAGTGGAGGGGAAGGTAATTCACCCCTCCACTTT. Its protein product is CASSGGEGNSPLHF.

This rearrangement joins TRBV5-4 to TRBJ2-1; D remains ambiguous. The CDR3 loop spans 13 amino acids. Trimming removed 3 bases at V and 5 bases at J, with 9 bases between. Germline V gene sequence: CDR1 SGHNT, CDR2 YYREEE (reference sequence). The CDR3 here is CASSSGYNNEQFF. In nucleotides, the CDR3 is TGTGCCAGCAGCTCCGGCTACAACAATGAGCAGTTCTTC.

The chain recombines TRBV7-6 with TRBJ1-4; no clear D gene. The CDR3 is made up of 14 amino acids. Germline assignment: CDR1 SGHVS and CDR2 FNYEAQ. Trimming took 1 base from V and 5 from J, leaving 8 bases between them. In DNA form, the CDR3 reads TGTGCCAGCAGCTTAGATGGTTTAAATGAAAAACTGTTTTTT. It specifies CASSLDGLNEKLFF.

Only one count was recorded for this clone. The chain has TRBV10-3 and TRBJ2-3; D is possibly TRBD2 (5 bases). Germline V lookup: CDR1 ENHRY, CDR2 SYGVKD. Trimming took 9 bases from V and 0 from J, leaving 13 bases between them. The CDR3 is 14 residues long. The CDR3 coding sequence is TGTGCCATTAGCGACTTCACTAGCACAGATACGCAGTATTTT. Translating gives CAISDFTSTDTQYF.

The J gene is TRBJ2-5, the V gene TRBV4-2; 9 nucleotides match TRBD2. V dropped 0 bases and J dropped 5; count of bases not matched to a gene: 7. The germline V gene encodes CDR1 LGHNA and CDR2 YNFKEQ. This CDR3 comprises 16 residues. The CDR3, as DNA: TGTGCCAGCAGCCAAGAAGGCGGGGGGGCTCGGGAGACCCAGTACTTC. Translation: CASSQEGGGARETQYF.

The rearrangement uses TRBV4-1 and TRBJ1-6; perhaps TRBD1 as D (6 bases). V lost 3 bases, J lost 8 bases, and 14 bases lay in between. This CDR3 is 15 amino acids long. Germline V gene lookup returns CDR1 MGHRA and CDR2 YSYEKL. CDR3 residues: CASSQVGGLHSPLHF. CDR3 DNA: TGCGCCAGCAGCCAGGTAGGGGGGCTTCATTCACCCCTCCACTTT.

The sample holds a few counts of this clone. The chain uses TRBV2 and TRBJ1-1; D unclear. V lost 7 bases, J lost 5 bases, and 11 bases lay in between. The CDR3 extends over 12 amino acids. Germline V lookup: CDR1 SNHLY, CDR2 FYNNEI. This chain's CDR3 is CASTSGGTEAFF. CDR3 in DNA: TGTGCCAGCACAAGCGGTGGGACTGAAGCTTTCTTT.

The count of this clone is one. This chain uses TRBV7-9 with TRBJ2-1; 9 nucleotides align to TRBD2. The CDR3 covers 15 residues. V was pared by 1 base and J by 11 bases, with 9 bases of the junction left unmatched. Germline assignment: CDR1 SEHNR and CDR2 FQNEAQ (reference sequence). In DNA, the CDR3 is TGTGCCAGCAGCTTAGGCCGCGGGAGGGCCTTAAAGCAGTTCTTC. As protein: CASSLGRGRALKQFF.

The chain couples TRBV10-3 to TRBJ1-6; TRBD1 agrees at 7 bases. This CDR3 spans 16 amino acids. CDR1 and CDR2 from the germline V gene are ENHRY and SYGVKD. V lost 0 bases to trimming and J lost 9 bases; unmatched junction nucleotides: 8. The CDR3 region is CAISESRQGGISPLHF. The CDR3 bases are TGTGCCATCAGTGAGTCGAGGCAGGGGGGCATTTCACCCCTCCACTTT.

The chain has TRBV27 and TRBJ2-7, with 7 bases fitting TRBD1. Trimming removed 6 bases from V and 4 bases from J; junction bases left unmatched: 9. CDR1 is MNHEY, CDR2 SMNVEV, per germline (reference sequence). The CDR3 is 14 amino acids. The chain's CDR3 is CASRRDRAPYEQYV. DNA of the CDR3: TGTGCCAGCAGAAGGGACAGAGCCCCTTACGAGCAGTACGTC.

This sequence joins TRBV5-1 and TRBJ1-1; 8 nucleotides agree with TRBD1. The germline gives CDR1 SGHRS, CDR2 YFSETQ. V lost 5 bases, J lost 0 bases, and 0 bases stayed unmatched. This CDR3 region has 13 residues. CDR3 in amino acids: CASRQGVNTEAFF. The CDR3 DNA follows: TGCGCCAGCAGACAGGGGGTGAACACTGAAGCTTTCTTT.

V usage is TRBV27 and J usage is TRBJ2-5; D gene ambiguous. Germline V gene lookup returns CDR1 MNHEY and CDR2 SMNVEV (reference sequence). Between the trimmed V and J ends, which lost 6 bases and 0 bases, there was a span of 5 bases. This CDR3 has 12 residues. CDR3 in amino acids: CASRSNQETQYF. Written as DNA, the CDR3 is TGTGCCAGCAGAAGCAACCAAGAGACCCAGTACTTC.

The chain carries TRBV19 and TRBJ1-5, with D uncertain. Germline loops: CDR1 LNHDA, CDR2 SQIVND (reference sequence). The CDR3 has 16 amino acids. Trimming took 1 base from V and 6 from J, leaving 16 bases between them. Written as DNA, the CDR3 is TGTGCCAGTAGTATAGCGTTTAGGGAGGGAACTCAGCCCCAGCATTTT. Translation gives CASSIAFREGTQPQHF.

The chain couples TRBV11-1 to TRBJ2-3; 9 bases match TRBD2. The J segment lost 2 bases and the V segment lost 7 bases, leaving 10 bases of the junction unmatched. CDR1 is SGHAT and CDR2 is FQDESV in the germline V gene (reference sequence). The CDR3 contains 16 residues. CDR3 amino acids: CASNRRGLANTDTQYF. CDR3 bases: TGTGCCAGCAACCGGAGGGGACTAGCTAACACAGATACGCAGTATTTT.

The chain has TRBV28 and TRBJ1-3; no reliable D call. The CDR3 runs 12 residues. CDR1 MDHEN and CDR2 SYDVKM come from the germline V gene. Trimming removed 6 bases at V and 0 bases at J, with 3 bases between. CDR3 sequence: CASSNSGNTIYF. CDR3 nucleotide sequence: TGTGCCAGCAGCAACTCTGGAAACACCATATATTTT.

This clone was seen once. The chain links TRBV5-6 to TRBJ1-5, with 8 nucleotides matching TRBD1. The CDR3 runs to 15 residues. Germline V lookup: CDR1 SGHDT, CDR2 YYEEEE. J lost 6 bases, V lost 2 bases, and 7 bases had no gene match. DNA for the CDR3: TGTGCCAGCAGCTTTGGACAGGGCCGTGGTCAGCCCCAGCATTTT. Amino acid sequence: CASSFGQGRGQPQHF.